This T cell receptor (beta chain) appears in the sequencing data of a study of cytomegalovirus exposure and HLA in healthy donors. Overall study findings and caveats: HLA restriction was apparent for most CMV-associated TCR beta chains in a later analysis.

Remarks on this clone: The antigen is not known.

PCR primers comprised 60 Vbeta and 13 Jbeta primers. Only in-frame clones appear in the TCRdb table, and some are missing; sequencing was by immunoSEQ multiplex PCR. The sample includes some 170,000 clones, under 85% of them seen just once. Germline V gene sequence: CDR1 MDHEN, CDR2 SYDVKM. CDR3 length equals 13 residues. The sequenced sample was PBMCs. The source of this sequence is a male donor in good health and CMV-seronegative. The chain uses TRBV28 and TRBJ1-2; D may be TRBD1 (6 bases). The CDR3, as DNA: TGTGCAGAAACAGGGCCCCCTAACTATGGCTACACCTTC. It yields the protein CAETGPPNYGYTF.